The present TCR beta chain was sequenced within a study of beta chain features in type 1 diabetes. Across the study: In age, gender and cell yields, patients were similar to healthy donors. Notes on the study in general: In all four CD4+ subsets, TCRB CDR3 length was significantly, moderately reduced in type 1 diabetes.

Expressed TCRB transcripts got sequenced, as all isolated RNA was reverse transcribed. An average of about 3.6 million reads was obtained for naive, central memory and regulatory T cell samples. Sequenced by immunoSEQ multiplex PCR; TCRdb stores in-frame clones only, minus some. The sample consists of over 200,000 clones, approximately 11% of them appearing once. V was shortened by 3 bases and J by 2 bases, with 9 bases between the two germline ends. Germline values: CDR1 SGDLS, CDR2 YYNGEE. This CDR3 is built from 13 residues. Regarding this clone: The antigen is not known.

One heparinised blood draw, averaging about 120 mL, came from each donor. CD4+ naive, central memory, regulatory and stem cell-like memory subsets were isolated by sorting on CD45RO/CCR7/CD25/CD127/CD95/CD27. This receptor was identified in a young man with type 1 diabetes. The sequencing input was naive CD4+ T cells from blood. The rearrangement uses TRBV9 and TRBJ2-7, with D unclear. This chain's CDR3 is CASSGGPPYEQYF. CDR3 bases: TGTGCCAGCAGCGGAGGTCCCCCCTACGAGCAGTACTTC.